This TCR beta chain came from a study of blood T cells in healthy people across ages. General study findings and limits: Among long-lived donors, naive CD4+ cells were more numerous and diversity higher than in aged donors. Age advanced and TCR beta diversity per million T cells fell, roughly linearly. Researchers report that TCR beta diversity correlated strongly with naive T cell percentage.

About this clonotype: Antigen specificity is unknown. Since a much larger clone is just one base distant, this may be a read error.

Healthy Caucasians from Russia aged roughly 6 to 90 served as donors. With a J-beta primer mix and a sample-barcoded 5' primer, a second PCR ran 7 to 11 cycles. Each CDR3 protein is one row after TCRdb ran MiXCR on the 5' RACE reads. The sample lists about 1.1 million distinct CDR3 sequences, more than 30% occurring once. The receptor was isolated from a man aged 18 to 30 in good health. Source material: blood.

CDR3 sequence: CASISTSSTDTRYF. CDR3 bases: TGTGCCAGCATCTCGACTAGCTCAACAGATACGCGGTATTTT. The chain carries TRBV12-3 or TRBV12-4 and TRBJ2-3, with TRBD2 matching over 7 bases. The CDR3 has 14 residues.